This TCR beta chain was observed in a study of T cell changes during pregnancy in multiple sclerosis (dated by TCRdb to between 2018 and 2021). Some background on the complete study: The study looked at changes in the T cell repertoire across pregnancy in women with multiple sclerosis.

Worth noting for this clone: Its recognized antigen is unknown. No per-base quality is available; no much larger clone lies one base away.

The protocol used for the library was the immunoSEQ multiplex PCR assay. Not all clones reach the TCRdb copy of this immuneACCESS table, which keeps in-frame sequences only. Checked studies attribute under half of the gap to unresolved V genes and leave the rest unexplained. The sample yields around 50,000 clones; about 94% were counted once. The leading ten clones occupy approximately 4.3% of the sample. The CDR3 goes from the cysteine to the phenylalanine over 16 residues. Kept here is only the CDR3 DNA, which spans 48 bases and is read in frame from base 1. Trimming takes 5 bases off V and 4 bases off J; junction bases not matched to a gene: 11. The germline V gene (reference sequence) gives CDR1 as MNHEY and CDR2 as SMNVEV.

Source: CD8+ T cells from peripheral blood mononuclear cells, taken in the first trimester of pregnancy. This receptor was identified in a female donor with multiple sclerosis, enrolled in a pregnancy study. The chain couples TRBV27 to TRBJ2-7; TRBD2 agrees with 10 junctional bases. The sequence in DNA is TGTGCCAGCAGTACCAACAGACTAGCGGGTTCTTACGAGCAGTACTTC. It translates to CASSTNRLAGSYEQYF.